These T cell receptor beta chains were read from a single sample in a study of cytomegalovirus exposure and HLA in healthy donors. Sequencing used immunoSEQ multiplex PCR; TCRdb keeps in-frame clones, though not all of them. Found here are about 110,000 clones, approximately 70% of them singletons; the top ten hold around 10%. The sequenced sample was PBMCs. The receptors derive from a man under 40 in good health and CMV-seropositive. CDR3s include the opening cysteine and the closing phenylalanine or tryptophan. The order of the fields is V gene, clone size, D gene, J gene, CDR3 DNA, CDR3 protein. The D gene is left open where the match is weak. Size is omitted from some rows. Given values are once, few, many or a class for expanded clones.

>TRBV11-3|few|-|TRBJ1-2
TGTGCCAGCAGCTTGGCCGAAGCGGGCGGCTACACCTTC
CASSLAEAGGYTF
>TRBV18|-|-|TRBJ1-2
TGTGCCAGCTCACCAGCACAGACGAACTATGGCTACACCTTC
CASSPAQTNYGYTF
>TRBV29-1|-|-|TRBJ1-2
TGCAGCGTTGAAGGGAGGGTAGGTCCTAACTATGGCTACACCTTC
CSVEGRVGPNYGYTF
>TRBV6-5|-|TRBD1|TRBJ1-1
TGTGCCAGCAGTCGGGGGGACAGGGTGACTGAAGCTTTCTTT
CASSRGDRVTEAFF
>TRBV9|-|-|TRBJ1-6
TGTGCCAGCAGCCCCCGTCCCAGCTCCTATAATTCACCCCTCCACTTT
CASSPRPSSYNSPLHF
>TRBV9|-|TRBD1|TRBJ1-6
TGTGCCAGCAGCGTAGAAGGGGGACAGGGGAATTCACCCCTCCACTTT
CASSVEGGQGNSPLHF
>TRBV13|-|-|TRBJ2-1
TGTGCCAGCAGCTTCTTATCCTACAATGAGCAGTTCTTC
CASSFLSYNEQFF
>TRBV19|-|-|TRBJ1-2
TGTGCCAGTATTCCGGGCGGGGAACGGGGCTATGGCTACACCTTC
CASIPGGERGYGYTF
>TRBV7-9|-|TRBD1|TRBJ1-2
TGTGCCAGCTCGGGACAGGGGGCCTTCGAGTATGGCTACACCTTC
CASSGQGAFEYGYTF
>TRBV29-1|-|TRBD2|TRBJ2-1
TGCAGCGTTGGGGCTAGCGGAAACAATGAGCAGTTCTTC
CSVGASGNNEQFF
>TRBV4-1|few|-|TRBJ1-1
TGCGCCAGCAGCCCCCCGGGAGGGGTAGGGAACACTGAAGCTTTCTTT
CASSPPGGVGNTEAFF
>TRBV6-5|-|TRBD1|TRBJ2-2
TGTGCCAGCGGACAGGGGGCGCAAGCCGGGGAGCTGTTTTTT
CASGQGAQAGELFF
>TRBV5-1|-|-|TRBJ2-1
TGCGCCAGCAGCACCGGGACACCCCCCTACAATGAGCAGTTCTTC
CASSTGTPPYNEQFF
>TRBV5-6|few|TRBD2|TRBJ2-1
TGTGCCAGCAGCTTCCTAGCGGGAGGCCTTATACATGAGCAGTTCTTC
CASSFLAGGLIHEQFF
>TRBV29-1|-|TRBD1|TRBJ1-2
TGCAGCGTTGATCCGACAGGGGGGAACTATGGCTACACCTTC
CSVDPTGGNYGYTF
>TRBV30|-|-|TRBJ1-2
TGTGCCTGGAGTACCAGGGAGGGTAACTATGGCTACACCTTC
CAWSTREGNYGYTF
>TRBV7-2|-|-|TRBJ1-3
TGTGCCAGCAGCTTAGTCTTCTCTGGAAACACCATATATTTT
CASSLVFSGNTIYF
>TRBV5-1|-|-|TRBJ1-2
TGCGCCAGCAGCTTGACCCAGGGGCGAACTAACTATGGCTACACCTTC
CASSLTQGRTNYGYTF
>TRBV2|-|-|TRBJ1-5
TGTGCCAGCAGTTACCAGGGAAGCAATCAGCCCCAGCATTTT
CASSYQGSNQPQHF
>TRBV6-4|few|TRBD2|TRBJ2-3
TGTGCCAGCAGTGCGGGAACTAGCGGGGGGACAGATACGCAGTATTTT
CASSAGTSGGTDTQYF
>TRBV10-1|-|-|TRBJ2-1
TGCGCCAGCATCTGCCGGGCACGGGGGAATAATGAGCAGTTCTTC
CASICRARGNNEQFF
>TRBV12-5|-|TRBD1|TRBJ2-1
TGTGCTAGTGGTTGGGACAGGGGGAATGAGCAGTTCTTC
CASGWDRGNEQFF
>TRBV5-1|once|-|TRBJ2-3
TGCGCCAGCAGCCTGGGAATGAGCGGGCAAAGCACAGATACGCAGTATTTT
CASSLGMSGQSTDTQYF
>TRBV28|-|-|TRBJ2-3
TGTGCCAGCAGTCTGCCCAGAGGTGGGTTTGGAAGCACAGATACGCAGTATTTT
CASSLPRGGFGSTDTQYF
>TRBV4-1|few|-|TRBJ2-5
TGCGCCACCGCGTCTGGCGAAGAGGCCCAGTACTTC
CATASGEEAQYF
>TRBV4-3|-|-|TRBJ2-4
TGCGCCAGCAGCCTTACCTTGAGCCTAGCCAAAAACATTCAGTACTTC
CASSLTLSLAKNIQYF
>TRBV10-2|-|TRBD1|TRBJ2-6
TGCGCCAGCCTACAGGGGGGTACTGGGGCCAACGTCCTGACTTTC
CASLQGGTGANVLTF
>TRBV5-1|-|-|TRBJ1-1
TGCGCCAGCAGCTTGGCAGGGTACACTGAAGCTTTCTTT
CASSLAGYTEAFF
>TRBV6-1|-|TRBD1|TRBJ1-5
TGTGCCAGCAGTCAGGACAGGTTAAGCAATCAGCCCCAGCATTTT
CASSQDRLSNQPQHF
>TRBV5-1|-|-|TRBJ2-3
TGCGCCAGTCGCGAACAGGGTCAGAACACAGATACGCAGTATTTT
CASREQGQNTDTQYF
>TRBV5-1|-|TRBD2|TRBJ2-3
TGCGCCAGCAGCTGGGGGACTAGCGGGGATTCCGGAGATACGCAGTATTTT
CASSWGTSGDSGDTQYF
>TRBV7-6|few|TRBD2|TRBJ2-2
TGTGCCAGCAGACCTCCCACCGGGACTAGTTTTCTCGGGGAGCTGTTTTTT
CASRPPTGTSFLGELFF